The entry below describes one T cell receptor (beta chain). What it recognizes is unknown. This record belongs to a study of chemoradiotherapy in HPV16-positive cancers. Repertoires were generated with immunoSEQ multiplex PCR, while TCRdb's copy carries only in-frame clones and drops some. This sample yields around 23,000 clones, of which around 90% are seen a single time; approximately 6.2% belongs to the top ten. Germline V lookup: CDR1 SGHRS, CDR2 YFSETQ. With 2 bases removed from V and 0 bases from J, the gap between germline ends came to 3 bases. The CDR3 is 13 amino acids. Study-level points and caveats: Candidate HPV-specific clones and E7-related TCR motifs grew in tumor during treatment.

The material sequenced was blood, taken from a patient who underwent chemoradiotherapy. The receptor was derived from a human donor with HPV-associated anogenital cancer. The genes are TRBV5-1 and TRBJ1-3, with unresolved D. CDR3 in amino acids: CASSFLSGNTIYF. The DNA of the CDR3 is TGCGCCAGCAGCTTCCTCTCTGGAAACACCATATATTTT.